These 21 T cell receptor beta chains originate from one sample sequenced in a study of monozygotic twins with inflammatory bowel disease (dated by TCRdb to the late 2010s). The library was produced with 5' RACE. For sequencing, an Illumina HiSeq 2500 was employed. The reads underwent TCRdb reprocessing, giving one record for each CDR3 protein sequence and no DNA. This specimen's table enumerates about 420,000 distinct CDR3 sequences. The ten largest clones add up to 2% to 3% of the sample. The sequenced sample consisted of blood. The receptors derive from a human donor with ulcerative colitis or Crohn's disease, or a healthy co-twin of an affected twin (not recorded which).

This chain uses TRBV10-2 with TRBJ2-1; absent DNA, TCRdb's TRBD1 call cannot be checked. This CDR3 comprises 14 residues. Germline V gene lookup returns CDR1 WSHSY and CDR2 SAAADI. The CDR3 is CASSERGPRNEQFF.

V gene TRBV24-1 combines with J gene TRBJ2-2. The CDR3 length is 13 residues. CDR1 KGHDR and CDR2 SFDVKD come from the germline V gene. The CDR3 is CATTDTNTGELFF.

The chain uses TRBV7-9 and TRBJ2-1; as DNA is missing, the TRBD2 call by TCRdb cannot be tested. The CDR3 loop spans 15 amino acids. Germline CDR1 is SEHNR and CDR2 is FQNEAQ (reference sequence). The CDR3 region is CASSGASGSYNEQFF.

The rearrangement links TRBV15 to TRBJ2-5; with no DNA, the TCRdb D assignment of TRBD2 cannot be verified. The germline V gene has CDR1 LNHNV and CDR2 YYDKDF (reference sequence). This CDR3 spans 14 amino acids. The CDR3 here is CATSIGLAVETQYF.

The chain employs TRBV5-1 and TRBJ2-6. The CDR3 runs to 14 residues. Germline V gene sequence: CDR1 SGHRS, CDR2 YFSETQ. This CDR3 reads CASSLGFGANVLTF.

The chain has TRBV6-1 and TRBJ1-2; TCRdb's D call, TRBD1, is unchecked because there is no DNA. The CDR3 covers 15 residues. Germline CDR1 MNHNS, CDR2 SASEGT. The CDR3 loop reads CASSEGYRGDYGYTF.

The V call is TRBV29-1, the J call TRBJ2-1; TCRdb's D call of TRBD2 is untestable without DNA. Looked up from germline, CDR1 is SQVTM and CDR2 is ANQGSEA. This CDR3 region has 16 residues. CDR3 amino acids: CSVAGGSGRLYNEQFF.

Here the CDR3 reads CASSALKTENTEAFF. The chain combines TRBV5-1 with TRBJ1-1; as DNA is missing, the TRBD1 call by TCRdb cannot be tested. Germline V lookup: CDR1 SGHRS, CDR2 YFSETQ. The CDR3 runs 15 residues.

The CDR3 is CASSLPSLMNTEAFF. The chain recombines TRBV5-1 with TRBJ1-1. CDR1 and CDR2 from the germline V gene are SGHRS and YFSETQ. The CDR3 spans 15 residues. Filled out from reference TRBV5-1 and TRBJ1-1, the complete variable domain reads KAGVTQTPRYLIKTRGQQVTLSCSPISGHRSVSWYQQTPGQGLQFLFEYFSETQRNKGNFPGRFSGRQFSNSRSEMNVSTLELGDSALYLCASSLPSLMNTEAFFGQGTRLTVV.

The J gene is TRBJ2-1, the V gene TRBV29-1; TCRdb's D call of TRBD2 is untestable without DNA. The V gene's germline CDR1 is SQVTM and CDR2 ANQGSEA. CDR3 length: 14 amino acids. This chain's CDR3 is CSGMTSGRVGEQFF.

The J gene is TRBJ2-7, the V gene TRBV3-1. CDR1 and CDR2 from the germline V gene are LGHDT and YNNKEL (reference sequence). CDR3 length equals 11 residues. The CDR3 loop is CASSQVQEQYF.

The genes are TRBV12-3 or TRBV12-4 and TRBJ1-5; TCRdb designates TRBD1, a call that cannot be tested without DNA. The CDR3 spans 14 residues. The CDR3 loop is CASSLDGGDQPQHF.

This chain connects TRBV9 to TRBJ2-3; without DNA, the TCRdb call of TRBD1 cannot be checked. The CDR3 runs to 15 residues. CDR1 is SGDLS and CDR2 is YYNGEE in the germline V gene. CDR3 sequence: CASSVTGAFTDTQYF.

The chain has TRBV15 and TRBJ2-3. Germline CDR1 LNHNV, CDR2 YYDKDF (reference sequence). The CDR3 spans 16 residues. CDR3 region: CATSRDLAGSTDTQYF.

The rearrangement uses TRBV20-1 and TRBJ2-1; TCRdb returns TRBD2, unconfirmable since there is no DNA. The V gene's germline CDR1 is DFQATT and CDR2 SNEGSKA (reference sequence). The CDR3 is 16 residues long. CDR3 region: CSARTSGKGAYNEQFF.

The rearrangement links TRBV20-1 to TRBJ2-2; lacking DNA, the TRBD1 call made by TCRdb goes unchecked. The CDR3 runs to 14 residues. Germline lookup yields CDR1 DFQATT and CDR2 SNEGSKA (reference sequence). This CDR3 is CSARTGYDTGELFF.

The chain is built from TRBV20-1 and TRBJ2-7. This CDR3 spans 14 amino acids. Germline CDR1 is DFQATT and CDR2 is SNEGSKA (reference sequence). The chain's CDR3 is CSARRQTSSYEQYF.

The chain joins TRBV6-2 or TRBV6-3 to TRBJ2-1. The length of the CDR3 is 12 residues. The germline V gene encodes CDR1 MNHEY and CDR2 SVGEGT. The CDR3 loop is CASSLGLKIKFF.

J is TRBJ1-1 and V is TRBV9. CDR1 is SGDLS and CDR2 is YYNGEE in the germline V gene. The CDR3 sequence is 13 residues long. CDR3 amino acids: CASSDRTNTEAFF. Full variable domain (outside the CDR3, taken from reference TRBV9 and TRBJ1-1): DSGVTQTPKHLITATGQRVTLRCSPRSGDLSVYWYQQSLDQGLQFLIQYYNGEERAKGNILERFSAQQFPDLHSELNLSSLELGDSALYFCASSDRTNTEAFFGQGTRLTVV.

The chain links TRBV29-1 to TRBJ1-2. Germline V gene lookup returns CDR1 SQVTM and CDR2 ANQGSEA. The CDR3 runs to 11 residues. This chain's CDR3 is CSVGKDYGYTF.

The chain combines TRBV5-1 with TRBJ1-2; the D gene TCRdb calls, TRBD1, cannot be checked with no DNA. Germline V gives CDR1 SGHRS, CDR2 YFSETQ. This CDR3 has 15 residues. The chain's CDR3 is CASSLDPGGNYGYTF. Combining the CDR3 with reference TRBV5-1 and TRBJ1-2 gives the whole variable domain KAGVTQTPRYLIKTRGQQVTLSCSPISGHRSVSWYQQTPGQGLQFLFEYFSETQRNKGNFPGRFSGRQFSNSRSEMNVSTLELGDSALYLCASSLDPGGNYGYTFGSGTRLTVV.